This T cell receptor beta chain was retrieved from a study of early T cells in non-severe SARS-CoV-2 infection. Study background: Whole-blood bulk RNA, unsorted, was sequenced, and chains were unpaired.

Study conclusions and caveats: Matching against VDJdb likely underestimated virus-specific expansions, favoring anti-spike CD8.

Worth noting for this clonotype: Its antigen remains unknown.

Unique molecular identifiers tagged individual cDNA molecules. Each CDR3 protein is one row after TCRdb ran MiXCR on the 5' RACE reads. The sample records fewer than 85,000 distinct CDR3 sequences, approximately 13% being singletons. The germline CDR1 and CDR2 sequences are MGHRA and YSYEKL. The CDR3 has 15 residues. V lost 5 bases, J lost 0 bases, and 6 bases stayed unmatched. The material sequenced was whole blood. The J gene is TRBJ1-2, the V gene TRBV4-1; 7 bases agree with TRBD1. This TCR was recovered from an adult who was a healthcare worker with PCR-confirmed SARS-CoV-2 infection or an uninfected control (not recorded which). As DNA, the CDR3 is TGCGCCAGCAGCGTGGACAGGCCGTCTAACTATGGCTACACCTTC. Protein: CASSVDRPSNYGYTF.